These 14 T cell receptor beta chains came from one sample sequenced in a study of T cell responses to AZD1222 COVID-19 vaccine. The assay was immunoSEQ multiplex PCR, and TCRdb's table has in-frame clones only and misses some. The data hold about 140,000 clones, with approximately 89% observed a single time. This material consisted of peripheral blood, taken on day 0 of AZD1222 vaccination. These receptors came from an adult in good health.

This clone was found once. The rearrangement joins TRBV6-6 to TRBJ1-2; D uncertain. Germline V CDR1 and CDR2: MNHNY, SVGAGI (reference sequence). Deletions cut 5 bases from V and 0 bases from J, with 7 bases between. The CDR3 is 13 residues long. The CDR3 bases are TGTGCCAGCAGTCCGGGCCCTAACTATGGCTACACCTTC. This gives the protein CASSPGPNYGYTF.

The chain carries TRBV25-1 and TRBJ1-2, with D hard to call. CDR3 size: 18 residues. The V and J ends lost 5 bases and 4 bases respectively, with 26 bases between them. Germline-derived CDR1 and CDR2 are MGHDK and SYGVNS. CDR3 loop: CASSTLDGLLEGTYGYTF. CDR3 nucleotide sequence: TGTGCCAGCAGTACATTAGACGGGCTCCTAGAGGGAACCTATGGCTACACCTTC.

Here the CDR3 DNA reads TGTGCCAGCAGCAACCGGGGTTACAGGGATTACGGAGCCTCTGGAAACACCATATATTTT. Its protein is CASSNRGYRDYGASGNTIYF. The V and J genes are TRBV6-6 and TRBJ1-3, with D maybe TRBD1 (6 bases). V gave up 6 bases and J gave up 0 bases, with 27 bases separating them. The CDR3 has 20 amino acids. Per the germline V gene, CDR1 is MNHNY and CDR2 is SVGAGI (reference sequence).

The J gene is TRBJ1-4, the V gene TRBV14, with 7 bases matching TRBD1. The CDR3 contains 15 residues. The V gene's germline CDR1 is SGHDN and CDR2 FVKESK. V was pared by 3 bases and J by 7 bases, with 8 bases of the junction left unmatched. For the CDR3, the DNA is TGTGCCAGCAGCCACAGACAGGGAACGACTGAAAAACTGTTTTTT. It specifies CASSHRQGTTEKLFF.

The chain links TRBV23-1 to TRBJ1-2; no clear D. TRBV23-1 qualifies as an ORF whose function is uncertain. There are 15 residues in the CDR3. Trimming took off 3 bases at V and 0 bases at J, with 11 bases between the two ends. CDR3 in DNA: TGCGCCAGCAGTCAGGAGTGGAGGCCTAACTATGGCTACACCTTC. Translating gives CASSQEWRPNYGYTF.

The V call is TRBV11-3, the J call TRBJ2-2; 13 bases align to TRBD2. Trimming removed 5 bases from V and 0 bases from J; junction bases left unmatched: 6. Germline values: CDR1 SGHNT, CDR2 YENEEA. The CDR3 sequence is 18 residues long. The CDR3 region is CASSPGTSGTPNTGELFF. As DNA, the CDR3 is TGTGCCAGCAGCCCCGGGACTAGCGGGACACCGAACACCGGGGAGCTGTTTTTT.

CDR3 sequence: CASSLEGHYGYTF. As DNA, the CDR3 is TGTGCCAGCAGCTTGGAGGGACACTATGGCTACACCTTC. This chain joins TRBV5-8 and TRBJ1-2; D is possibly TRBD1 (5 bases). Between the trimmed V and J ends, which lost 0 bases and 3 bases, there was a span of 6 bases. This CDR3 spans 13 amino acids. Germline CDR1 SGHTS, CDR2 YDEGEE.

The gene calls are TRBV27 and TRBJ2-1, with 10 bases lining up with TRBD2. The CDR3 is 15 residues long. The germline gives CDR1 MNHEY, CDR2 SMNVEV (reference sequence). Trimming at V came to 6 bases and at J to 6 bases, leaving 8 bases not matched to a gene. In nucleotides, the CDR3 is TGTGCCAGCAGCCGCAGCGGGGGGGTTATCAATGAGCAGTTCTTC. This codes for CASSRSGGVINEQFF.

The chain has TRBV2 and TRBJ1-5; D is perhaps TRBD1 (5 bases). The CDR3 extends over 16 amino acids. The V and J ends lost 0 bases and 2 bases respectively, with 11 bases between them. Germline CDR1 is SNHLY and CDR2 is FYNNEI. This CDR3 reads CASSEARGTGNQPQHF. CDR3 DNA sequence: TGTGCCAGCAGTGAAGCTCGCGGGACGGGCAATCAGCCCCAGCATTTT. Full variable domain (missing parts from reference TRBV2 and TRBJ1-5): EPEVTQTPSHQVTQMGQEVILRCVPISNHLYFYWYRQILGQKVEFLVSFYNNEISEKSEIFDDQFSVERPDGSNFTLKIRSTKLEDSAMYFCASSEARGTGNQPQHFGDGTRLSIL.

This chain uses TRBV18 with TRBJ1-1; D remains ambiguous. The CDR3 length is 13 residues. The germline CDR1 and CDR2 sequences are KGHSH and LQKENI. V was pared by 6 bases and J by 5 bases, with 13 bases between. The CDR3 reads CASSPRAPTEAFF. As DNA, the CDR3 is TGTGCCAGCTCCCCGAGGGCTCCAACTGAAGCTTTCTTT. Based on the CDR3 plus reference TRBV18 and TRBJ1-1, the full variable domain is NAGVMQNPRHLVRRRGQEARLRCSPMKGHSHVYWYRQLPEEGLKFMVYLQKENIIDESGMPKERFSAEFPKEGPSILRIQQVVRGDSAAYFCASSPRAPTEAFFGQGTRLTVV.

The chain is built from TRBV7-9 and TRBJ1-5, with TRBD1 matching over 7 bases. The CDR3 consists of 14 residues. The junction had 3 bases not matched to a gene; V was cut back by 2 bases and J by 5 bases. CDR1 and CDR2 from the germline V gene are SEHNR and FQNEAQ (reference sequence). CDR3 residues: CASSLTGADQPQHF. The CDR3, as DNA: TGTGCCAGCAGCTTAACAGGGGCCGATCAGCCCCAGCATTTT.

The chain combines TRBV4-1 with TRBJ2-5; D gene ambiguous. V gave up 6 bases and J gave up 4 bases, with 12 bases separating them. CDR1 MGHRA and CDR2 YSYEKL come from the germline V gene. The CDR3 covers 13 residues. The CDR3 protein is CASSRLNGETQYF. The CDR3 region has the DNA TGCGCCAGCAGTAGACTCAACGGAGAGACCCAGTACTTC.

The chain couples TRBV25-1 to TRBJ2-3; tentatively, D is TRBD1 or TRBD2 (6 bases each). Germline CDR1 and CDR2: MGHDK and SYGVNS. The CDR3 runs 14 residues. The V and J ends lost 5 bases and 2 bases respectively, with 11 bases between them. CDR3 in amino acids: CASSHPGATDTQYF. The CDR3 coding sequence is TGTGCCAGCAGTCACCCGGGGGCCACAGATACGCAGTATTTT.

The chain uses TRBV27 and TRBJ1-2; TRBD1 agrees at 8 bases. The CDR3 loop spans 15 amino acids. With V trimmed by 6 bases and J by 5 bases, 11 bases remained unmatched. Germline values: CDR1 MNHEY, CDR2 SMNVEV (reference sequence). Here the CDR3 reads CASSYSGQAVYGYTF. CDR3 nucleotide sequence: TGTGCCAGCAGCTACTCGGGACAGGCGGTTTATGGCTACACCTTC.